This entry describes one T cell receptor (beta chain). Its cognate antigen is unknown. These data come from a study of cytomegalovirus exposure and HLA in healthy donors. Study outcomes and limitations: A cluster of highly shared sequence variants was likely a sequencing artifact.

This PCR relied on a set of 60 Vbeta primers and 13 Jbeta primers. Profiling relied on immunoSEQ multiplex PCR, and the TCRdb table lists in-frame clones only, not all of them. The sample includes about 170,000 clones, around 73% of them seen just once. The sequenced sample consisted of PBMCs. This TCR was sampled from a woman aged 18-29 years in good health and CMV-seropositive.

The CDR3 loop is CASSPGGGNTEAFF. The CDR3 region has the DNA TGTGCCAGCAGCCCCGGAGGAGGGAACACTGAAGCTTTCTTT. The chain links TRBV5-4 to TRBJ1-1; D not resolved. Trimming pared 4 bases from V and 1 base from J, leaving 11 bases between. Germline lookup yields CDR1 SGHNT and CDR2 YYREEE (reference sequence). The CDR3 has 14 residues.